The present entry profiles one T cell receptor beta chain with its context. The data are from a study of cytomegalovirus exposure and HLA in healthy donors. Amplification used 60 Vbeta primers and 13 Jbeta primers. Produced via immunoSEQ multiplex PCR; TCRdb's table is partial and in-frame only. This sample carries 200,000 or so clones, about 81% of them seen once, and the ten largest clones take 2.5% to 3.5%. Unmatched junction bases numbered 3, after V lost 0 bases and J lost 6 bases. Germline V gives CDR1 SGHAT, CDR2 FQNNGV. The CDR3 contains 14 residues. The rearrangement links TRBV11-2 to TRBJ1-2, with 8 bases aligning to TRBD1. This clonotype was sampled from a woman aged 40-49 years in good health and CMV-seronegative. Sequenced material: PBMCs. The CDR3 sequence is CASSLDQGADGYTF. The CDR3 DNA follows: TGTGCCAGCAGCTTAGATCAGGGGGCCGATGGCTACACCTTC.